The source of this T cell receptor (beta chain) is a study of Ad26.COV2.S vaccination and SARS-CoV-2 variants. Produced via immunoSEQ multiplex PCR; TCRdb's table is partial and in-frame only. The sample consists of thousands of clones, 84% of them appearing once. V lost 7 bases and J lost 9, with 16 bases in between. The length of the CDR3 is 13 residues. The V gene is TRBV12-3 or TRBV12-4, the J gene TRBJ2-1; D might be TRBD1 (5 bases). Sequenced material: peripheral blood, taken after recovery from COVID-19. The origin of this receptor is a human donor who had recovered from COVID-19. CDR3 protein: CASTRQGVVEQFF. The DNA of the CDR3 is TGTGCCAGCACCCGCCAGGGTGTCGTTGAGCAGTTCTTC.